A selection of T cell receptor beta chains follows, all from one sample in a study of spatial heterogeneity in lung cancer. From the 5' RACE reads, TCRdb called clonotypes with MiXCR, one entry per CDR3 protein. The sample contains a few thousand distinct CDR3 sequences, almost 9% of which appear only once. The sample consisted of lung tumor tissue, taken at surgery. These TCRs come from a female donor with early-stage non-small cell lung cancer. Both conserved end residues are part of each CDR3. D genes are given only for firm matches. Not every row has a clone size; where given, it reads once, few, many or a size class.

TRBV20-1,TRBJ2-7,-,-,TGCAGTGCGGGCGTACAGAGGGTCTACGAGCAGTACTTC,CSAGVQRVYEQYF
TRBV20-1,TRBJ2-3,TRBD2,many,TGCAGTGCCCGCAGACCGGGAGGGGTAGATACGCAGTATTTT,CSARRPGGVDTQYF
TRBV9,TRBJ2-7,-,-,TGTGCCAGCAGCAGGACGGTGGGCTACGAGCAGTACTTC,CASSRTVGYEQYF
TRBV20-1,TRBJ2-5,TRBD1,medium-sized,TGCAGTGCTAGTGACGGACAGGGCCCCCGGACCCAGTACTTC,CSASDGQGPRTQYF
TRBV10-1,TRBJ2-1,-,medium-sized,TGCGCCAGCAGTGGGCGAATCAATGAGCAGTTCTTC,CASSGRINEQFF
TRBV6-4,TRBJ2-1,-,medium-sized,TGTGCCAGCAGCCTACAGGGTGTCTCCTACAATGAGCAGTTCTTC,CASSLQGVSYNEQFF
TRBV18,TRBJ2-1,TRBD1,few,TGTGCCAGCTCACCACCGGCGGGGACAGGGGGCAATGAGCAGTTCTTC,CASSPPAGTGGNEQFF
TRBV6-1,TRBJ1-5,-,many,TGTGCCAGCAGTGAAGCACCGATAGATCAGCCCCAGCATTTT,CASSEAPIDQPQHF
TRBV6-1,TRBJ1-2,-,many,TGTGCCAGCAGTGCGCGGACAGTTCCTGGCTACACCTTC,CASSARTVPGYTF
TRBV9,TRBJ2-3,-,-,TGTGCCAGCAGCTTTAACACAGATACGCAGTATTTT,CASSFNTDTQYF
TRBV7-2,TRBJ2-7,TRBD2,many,TGTGCCAGCAGCTTAGAGGGGACTAGCGGGACTTACGAGCAGTACTTC,CASSLEGTSGTYEQYF
TRBV23-1,TRBJ2-2,-,medium-sized,TGCGCCAGCCGTAACGGGGAGCTGTTTTTT,CASRNGELFF
TRBV19,TRBJ2-1,-,few,TGTGCCAGTAGTAGGGCGGGGACTTCCTACAATGAGCAGTTCTTC,CASSRAGTSYNEQFF
TRBV4-3,TRBJ2-4,-,many,TGCGCCAGCAGCCAAGATCCCACAGGGTCATCCAAAAACATTCAGTACTTC,CASSQDPTGSSKNIQYF